These 22 T cell receptor beta chains came from one sample sequenced in a study of human T cells and chemical hapten exposure listed by TCRdb under 2021. The library relied on RACE. Sequencer: NextSeq 500. TCRdb redid the processing of the public reads, applying fastp at Q25 and MiXCR, and retained in-frame beta chains. Each entry is one CDR3 protein sequence, shown with its most common DNA and genes. A total of about 130,000 distinct CDR3 sequences appear in this sample, approximately 9% of them only once. Jointly, the top ten make up around 1.9% of the sample. The time point tag for this specimen amounts to: healthy volunteer bleed at 2 weeks. Total RNA was extracted from unfractionated whole blood collected in Tempus Blood RNA tubes. Input material: whole blood. The receptors originated from a male donor in good health. Some clones in this sample may be carry-over from other donors' samples.

This clonotype was counted between two and nine times. The chain uses TRBV18 and TRBJ2-3; D possibly corresponds to TRBD1 (6 bases). The CDR3 totals 14 residues. Germline V gene data show CDR1 as KGHSH and CDR2 as LQKENI. The ends were cut back, 3 bases at V and 6 bases at J, with 13 bases in the middle. The chain's CDR3 is CASSPDSQGDTQYF. In DNA form, the CDR3 reads TGTGCCAGCTCACCGGACAGTCAGGGCGATACGCAGTATTTT.

This clonotype was found many times. This chain links TRBV27 with TRBJ2-7, with D maybe TRBD1 (6 bases). Germline lookup yields CDR1 MNHEY and CDR2 SMNVEV (reference sequence). The CDR3 runs to 19 residues. V shed 0 bases and J shed 7 bases, with 28 bases lying between them. DNA of the CDR3: TGTGCCAGCAGTTTATCGTTGGTGTTAGGCGGCGCAGGGGATAGAGAGCAGTACTTC. Its translation is CASSLSLVLGGAGDREQYF.

This clonotype was observed a handful of times. The V call is TRBV6-1, the J call TRBJ2-5; D ambiguous. Trimming shortened V by 2 bases and J by 1 base, and 26 bases separated the two germline ends. In germline, CDR1 is MNHNS, CDR2 SASEGT. The CDR3 has 20 amino acids. The CDR3 sequence is CASSEIPHVTPGVPQETQYF. CDR3 DNA sequence: TGTGCCAGCAGTGAAATTCCGCACGTTACCCCTGGCGTCCCCCAAGAGACCCAGTACTTC.

This clonotype came up a few times. V usage is TRBV20-1 and J usage is TRBJ2-1, with 9 bases identical to TRBD2. Trimming at V came to 0 bases and at J to 6 bases, leaving 3 bases not matched to a gene. The CDR3 consists of 14 residues. The germline V gene encodes CDR1 DFQATT and CDR2 SNEGSKA (reference sequence). The CDR3: CSARELAGLNEQFF. DNA for the CDR3: TGCAGTGCTAGAGAACTAGCGGGCCTCAATGAGCAGTTCTTC.

V usage is TRBV6-6 and J usage is TRBJ1-4, with D uncertain. This CDR3 has 15 amino acids. Trimming removed 5 bases from V and 0 bases from J, with 10 bases in between. The V gene's germline CDR1 is MNHNY and CDR2 SVGAGI (reference sequence). CDR3 in amino acids: CASSAQRTTNEKLFF. CDR3 nucleotide sequence: TGTGCCAGCAGTGCCCAAAGAACAACTAATGAAAAACTGTTTTTT.

This clonotype occurred a few times. CDR3: CASSQGLSSYEQYF. As DNA, the CDR3 is TGTGCCAGCTCACAGGGATTAAGCTCCTACGAGCAGTACTTC. The rearrangement links TRBV7-2 to TRBJ2-7; a possible D gene is TRBD1 (6 bases). V was shortened by 8 bases and J by 0 bases, with 14 bases between the two germline ends. Per the germline V gene, CDR1 is SGHTA and CDR2 is FQGNSA. The length of the CDR3 is 14 residues.

This clonotype was found a few times. The chain couples TRBV27 to TRBJ2-7; 7 positions agree with TRBD1. Germline V CDR1 and CDR2: MNHEY, SMNVEV (reference sequence). Trimming cost V 7 bases and J 6 bases; bases outside gene matches: 6. This CDR3 region has 12 residues. CDR3 bases: TGTGCCAGCAACGGGCCAGGGGGCGAGCAGTACTTC. This encodes CASNGPGGEQYF.

V is TRBV6-5 and J is TRBJ2-2, with D maybe TRBD1 (5 bases). Trimming removed 2 bases from V and 7 bases from J, with 5 bases in between. The CDR3 runs 12 residues. Germline values: CDR1 MNHEY, CDR2 SVGAGI. DNA of the CDR3: TGTGCCAGCAGTTACGACAGCGGGGAGCTGTTTTTT. It translates to CASSYDSGELFF.

The gene calls are TRBV4-1 and TRBJ2-2; no clear D gene. Germline V gene sequence: CDR1 MGHRA, CDR2 YSYEKL. CDR3 size: 15 residues. The V gene lost 6 bases and the J gene lost 1 base, with 12 bases spanning the gap. The CDR3 reads CASRKTEMNTGELFF. The CDR3 coding sequence is TGCGCCAGCAGGAAGACTGAAATGAACACCGGGGAGCTGTTTTTT.

The J gene is TRBJ2-7, the V gene TRBV25-1; 7 bases fit TRBD1. Germline CDR1 and CDR2: MGHDK and SYGVNS. The CDR3 runs to 14 residues. V dropped 6 bases and J dropped 5; count of bases not matched to a gene: 10. In DNA, the CDR3 is TGTGCCAGCAGCAACTCAGGGGGTTCCCACGAGCAGTACTTC. Protein sequence: CASSNSGGSHEQYF.

The chain uses TRBV2 and TRBJ2-3; 10 nucleotides align to TRBD2. After removal of 6 bases from V and 3 bases from J, the junction contained 9 bases not matched to a gene. This CDR3 is 16 amino acids long. The V gene's germline CDR1 is SNHLY and CDR2 FYNNEI. CDR3 sequence (DNA): TGTGCCAGCAGGGAGTTAGCGGGAGGAGGAACAGATACGCAGTATTTT. Protein: CASRELAGGGTDTQYF.

The genes are TRBV29-1 and TRBJ2-2; TRBD2 matches 7 bases. Per germline, CDR1 SQVTM and CDR2 ANQGSEA. This CDR3 contains 15 residues. J gave up 6 bases and V 1 base, and 8 bases lay outside the gene matches. The chain's CDR3 is CSVEGTQGRAGELFF. The CDR3 coding sequence is TGCAGCGTTGAAGGAACGCAAGGGAGGGCCGGGGAGCTGTTTTTT.

The chain carries TRBV7-2 and TRBJ2-3; 8 bases are a match to TRBD1. The CDR3 is 16 amino acids. Germline V gene lookup returns CDR1 SGHTA and CDR2 FQGNSA. Unmatched junction bases numbered 8, after V lost 5 bases and J lost 1 base. CDR3 nucleotide sequence: TGTGCCAGCAGCGCAACGACAGGGGCCCGCACAGATACGCAGTATTTT. Translating gives CASSATTGARTDTQYF.

The chain carries TRBV20-1 and TRBJ2-7; D is perhaps TRBD1 or TRBD2 (6 bases each). CDR3 length equals 14 residues. The V gene lost 6 bases and the J gene lost 6 bases, with 21 bases spanning the gap. CDR1 DFQATT and CDR2 SNEGSKA come from the germline V gene (reference sequence). CDR3 DNA sequence: TGCAGTGCGGGGGGCAGTGTCGGCCCCGGCGAGCAGTACTTC. It codes for CSAGGSVGPGEQYF.

This clonotype has ten or more counts. This sequence joins TRBV12-3 or TRBV12-4 and TRBJ1-1; the D is unclear. Trimming pared 3 bases from V and 3 bases from J, leaving 5 bases between. The CDR3 is made up of 12 amino acids. For the CDR3, the DNA is TGTGCCAGCAGTTTCGGACACACTGAAGCTTTCTTT. Translated: CASSFGHTEAFF.

The table lists this clonotype with a few counts. The V and J genes are TRBV28 and TRBJ2-3, with 7 nucleotides matching TRBD1. This CDR3 is built from 19 residues. Germline V lookup: CDR1 MDHEN, CDR2 SYDVKM. V shed 5 bases, J shed 1 base, and the junction held 18 bases outside the gene matches. CDR3 nucleotides: TGTGCCAGCAGTCCTCTAATCTCCCAACAGGGGACGGGCACAGATACGCAGTATTTT. This translates into CASSPLISQQGTGTDTQYF.

This chain joins TRBV4-1 and TRBJ1-1; D may be TRBD1 (5 bases). Trimming cost V 1 base and J 0 bases, with 18 bases left between them. This CDR3 is 18 amino acids long. The germline V gene encodes CDR1 MGHRA and CDR2 YSYEKL. Here the CDR3 DNA reads TGCGCCAGCAGCCAAGCCAGTGGGGACCTTATAATGAACACTGAAGCTTTCTTT. Translated: CASSQASGDLIMNTEAFF.

The rearrangement uses TRBV4-1 and TRBJ2-1; TRBD2 matches 11 bases. Germline V gene sequence: CDR1 MGHRA, CDR2 YSYEKL. Trimming at V came to 3 bases and at J to 0 bases, leaving 4 bases not matched to a gene. The CDR3 sequence is 17 residues long. The CDR3 region is CASSQSSGRNSYNEQFF. The DNA for the CDR3 is TGCGCCAGCAGCCAGTCTAGCGGGAGGAACTCCTACAATGAGCAGTTCTTC.

The V call is TRBV20-1, the J call TRBJ1-1; 8 bases map to TRBD1. The CDR3 runs to 17 residues. V shed 0 bases and J 3 bases; nucleotides not matched to a gene: 12. Germline values: CDR1 DFQATT, CDR2 SNEGSKA (reference sequence). The CDR3 region is CSARDERQGLRDTEAFF. The CDR3 nucleotides are TGCAGTGCTAGAGATGAACGACAGGGGCTTCGGGACACTGAAGCTTTCTTT.

This clonotype came up a few times. CDR3 in amino acids: CASSPLFREGPYQETQYF. CDR3 nucleotide sequence: TGTGCCAGCAGTCCCCTATTTCGGGAGGGACCGTACCAAGAGACCCAGTACTTC. V usage is TRBV14 and J usage is TRBJ2-5; 8 bases map to TRBD2. The CDR3 runs 18 residues. Germline V gives CDR1 SGHDN, CDR2 FVKESK. V lost 6 bases and J lost 0; bases outside the gene matches: 15.

This clonotype occurred a few times. This chain uses TRBV5-1 with TRBJ2-1, with 8 bases identical to TRBD1. The J segment lost 3 bases and the V segment lost 4 bases, leaving 6 bases of the junction unmatched. CDR3 length equals 15 residues. Germline assignment: CDR1 SGHRS and CDR2 YFSETQ. The CDR3, as DNA: TGCGCCAGCAGCCCTGACAGGGGTTACTACAATGAGCAGTTCTTC. Amino acids: CASSPDRGYYNEQFF.

This clonotype has just a few counts. The chain links TRBV7-8 to TRBJ2-3, with 10 bases aligning to TRBD2. There are 18 residues in the CDR3. After removal of 7 bases from V and 2 bases from J, the junction contained 15 bases not matched to a gene. Germline CDR1 reads SGHVS; CDR2 reads FQNEAQ. CDR3 in DNA: TGTGCCAGCACCCGAAAGGGGCTACTAGCGGGGTCCACAGATACGCAGTATTTT. It is translated as CASTRKGLLAGSTDTQYF.